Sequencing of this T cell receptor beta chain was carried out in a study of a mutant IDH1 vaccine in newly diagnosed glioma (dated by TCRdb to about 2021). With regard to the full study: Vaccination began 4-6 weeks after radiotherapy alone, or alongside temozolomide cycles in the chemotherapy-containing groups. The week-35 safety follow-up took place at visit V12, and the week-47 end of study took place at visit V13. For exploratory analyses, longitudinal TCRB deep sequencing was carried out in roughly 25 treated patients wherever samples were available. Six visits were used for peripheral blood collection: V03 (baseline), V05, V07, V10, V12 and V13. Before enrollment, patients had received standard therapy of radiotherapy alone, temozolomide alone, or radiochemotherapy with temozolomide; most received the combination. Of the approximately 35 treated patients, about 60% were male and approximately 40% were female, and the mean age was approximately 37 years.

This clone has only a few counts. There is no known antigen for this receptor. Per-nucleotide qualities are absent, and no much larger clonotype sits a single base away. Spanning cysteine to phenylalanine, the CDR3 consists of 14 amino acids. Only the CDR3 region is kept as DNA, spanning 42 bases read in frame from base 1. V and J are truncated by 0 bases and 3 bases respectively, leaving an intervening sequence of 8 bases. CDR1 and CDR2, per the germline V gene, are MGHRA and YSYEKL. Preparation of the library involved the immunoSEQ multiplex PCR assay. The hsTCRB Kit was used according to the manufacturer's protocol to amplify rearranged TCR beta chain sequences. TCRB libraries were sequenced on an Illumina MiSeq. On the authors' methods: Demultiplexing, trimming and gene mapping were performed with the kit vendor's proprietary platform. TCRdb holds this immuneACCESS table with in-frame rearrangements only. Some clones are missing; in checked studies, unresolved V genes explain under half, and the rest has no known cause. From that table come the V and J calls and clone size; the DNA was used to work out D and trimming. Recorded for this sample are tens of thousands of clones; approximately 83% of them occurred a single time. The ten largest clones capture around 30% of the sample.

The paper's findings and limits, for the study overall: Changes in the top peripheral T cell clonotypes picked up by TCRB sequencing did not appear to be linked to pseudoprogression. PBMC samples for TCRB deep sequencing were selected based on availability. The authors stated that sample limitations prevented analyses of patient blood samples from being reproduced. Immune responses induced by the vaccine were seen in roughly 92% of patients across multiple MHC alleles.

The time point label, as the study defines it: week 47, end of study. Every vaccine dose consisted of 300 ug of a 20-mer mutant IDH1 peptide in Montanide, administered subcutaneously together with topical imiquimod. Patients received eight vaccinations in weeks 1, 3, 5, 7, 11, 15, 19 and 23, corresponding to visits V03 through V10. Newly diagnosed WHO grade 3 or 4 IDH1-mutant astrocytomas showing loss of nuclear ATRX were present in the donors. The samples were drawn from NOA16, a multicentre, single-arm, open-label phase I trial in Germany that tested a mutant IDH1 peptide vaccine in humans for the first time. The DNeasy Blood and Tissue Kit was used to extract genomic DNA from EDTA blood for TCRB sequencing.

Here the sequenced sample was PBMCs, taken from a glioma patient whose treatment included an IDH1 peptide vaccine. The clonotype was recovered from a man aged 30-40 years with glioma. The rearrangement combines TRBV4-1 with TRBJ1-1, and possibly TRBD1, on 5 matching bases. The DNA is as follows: TGCGCCAGCAGCCAAGATGGGGGAGACACTGAAGCTTTCTTT. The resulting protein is CASSQDGGDTEAFF.